The 11 T cell receptor beta chains reported below all come from one sample, sequenced in a study of beta chain features in type 1 diabetes. Study outcomes and limitations: People with Type 1 diabetes carried modestly yet significantly shorter TCRB CDR3s in all four CD4+ subsets.

The isolated RNA, all of it, was reverse transcribed, so expressed TCRB transcripts were what got sequenced. Some clones are missing from TCRdb's copy, which holds only in-frame ones; the method was immunoSEQ multiplex PCR. In the table there are a few hundred thousand clones, approximately 24% of which are singletons. What these receptors recognize is not known. The sample taken for sequencing was naive CD4+ T cells from blood. Receptors were obtained from a woman between 25 and 40 years old with type 1 diabetes.

The V and J genes are TRBV5-1 and TRBJ1-2, with 10 bases aligning to TRBD1. V gave up 1 base and J gave up 6 bases; unmatched junction bases: 3. The germline CDR1 and CDR2 sequences are SGHRS and YFSETQ. This CDR3 is 14 amino acids long. CDR3 in amino acids: CASSLSTGGNGYTF. The CDR3 nucleotides are TGCGCCAGCAGCTTGTCGACAGGGGGCAATGGCTACACCTTC.

The sample holds a few counts of this clone. The V gene is TRBV28, the J gene TRBJ1-5; 8 nucleotides agree with TRBD1. Germline loops: CDR1 MDHEN, CDR2 SYDVKM. There are 16 residues in the CDR3. The J segment lost 11 bases and the V segment lost 5 bases, leaving 17 bases of the junction unmatched. The chain's CDR3 is CASSALDRGPLGSQHF. The DNA for the CDR3 is TGTGCCAGCAGTGCCCTAGACAGGGGCCCTCTCGGGTCCCAGCATTTT.

V and J are TRBV7-3 and TRBJ2-3; D unclear. Germline values: CDR1 SGHTA, CDR2 FQGTGA. Trimming pared 2 bases from V and 7 bases from J, leaving 7 bases between. The CDR3 consists of 12 residues. In nucleotides, the CDR3 is TGTGCCAGCAGCTTACAGTCAAATACGCAGTATTTT. Its translation: CASSLQSNTQYF.

This clone was found a few times. V and J are TRBV15 and TRBJ2-1; 12 bases agree with TRBD2. V lost 6 bases, J lost 9 bases, and 6 bases stayed unmatched. The V gene's germline CDR1 is LNHNV and CDR2 YYDKDF (reference sequence). The CDR3 consists of 14 residues. CDR3 sequence (DNA): TGTGCCACCAGGGGACTAGCGGGTCTTGCTGAGCAGTTCTTC. Its protein is CATRGLAGLAEQFF.

V usage is TRBV27 and J usage is TRBJ2-1; 13 bases are shared with TRBD2. CDR1 and CDR2 (germline): MNHEY, SMNVEV (reference sequence). The V and J ends lost 4 bases and 7 bases, in that order; junction bases with no gene match: 1. The CDR3 length is 14 residues. The CDR3 spells CASSSGLAGNEQFF. CDR3 DNA sequence: TGTGCCAGCAGTTCGGGACTAGCGGGAAATGAGCAGTTCTTC.

V is TRBV6-5 and J is TRBJ2-7, with 10 bases aligning to TRBD1. Looked up from germline, CDR1 is MNHEY and CDR2 is SVGAGI. CDR3 length: 15 residues. Trimming removed 6 bases from V and 0 bases from J; junction bases left unmatched: 5. CDR3 region: CASSRGQGDSYEQYF. CDR3 coding DNA: TGTGCCAGCAGCCGCGGACAGGGGGACTCCTACGAGCAGTACTTC.

This clone appeared a few times. The chain employs TRBV5-1 and TRBJ1-2; TRBD1 matches 8 bases. V gave up 0 bases and J gave up 4 bases; unmatched junction bases: 5. CDR1 SGHRS and CDR2 YFSETQ come from the germline V gene. The CDR3 loop spans 15 amino acids. The CDR3 loop reads CASSLEGRGPYGYTF. CDR3 nucleotide sequence: TGCGCCAGCAGCTTGGAAGGCAGGGGGCCCTATGGCTACACCTTC.

The chain recombines TRBV10-1 with TRBJ2-7; 7 nucleotides line up with TRBD1. After removal of 4 bases from V and 2 bases from J, the junction contained 2 bases not matched to a gene. Looked up from germline, CDR1 is WNHNN and CDR2 is SYGVQD (reference sequence). The CDR3 contains 13 residues. The CDR3 region has the DNA TGCGCCAGCAGTGGGGACAGCGCCTACGAGCAGTACTTC. It codes for CASSGDSAYEQYF.

This chain uses TRBV5-1 with TRBJ1-2, with D maybe TRBD1 (6 bases). CDR1 and CDR2 from the germline V gene are SGHRS and YFSETQ. This CDR3 comprises 15 residues. The V gene lost 0 bases and the J gene lost 2 bases, with 11 bases spanning the gap. The CDR3 sequence is CASSLDRVQNYGYTF. In DNA, the CDR3 is TGCGCCAGCAGCTTGGACAGGGTACAAAACTATGGCTACACCTTC.

This clone was seen only a few times. V gene TRBV30 combines with J gene TRBJ1-4; D call uncertain. The V end was cut by 0 bases, the J end by 5 bases, with 10 bases between. Germline V gene lookup returns CDR1 GTSNPN and CDR2 SVGIG (reference sequence). This CDR3 region has 14 residues. The CDR3 region has the DNA TGTGCCTGGAGTGTACCGGGTTACAATGAAAAACTGTTTTTT. Translated, it gives CAWSVPGYNEKLFF.

The CDR3 DNA sequence: TGCGCCAGCAGGTCACCCGGGACAGGGGAAGCCCATGAGCAGTTCTTC. The encoded protein is CASRSPGTGEAHEQFF. This rearrangement joins TRBV5-1 to TRBJ2-1, with 10 bases fitting TRBD1. Losses at the gene ends were 5 bases for V and 8 bases for J; bases not matched to a gene: 13. The CDR3 is 16 amino acids. CDR1 and CDR2 (germline): SGHRS, YFSETQ.